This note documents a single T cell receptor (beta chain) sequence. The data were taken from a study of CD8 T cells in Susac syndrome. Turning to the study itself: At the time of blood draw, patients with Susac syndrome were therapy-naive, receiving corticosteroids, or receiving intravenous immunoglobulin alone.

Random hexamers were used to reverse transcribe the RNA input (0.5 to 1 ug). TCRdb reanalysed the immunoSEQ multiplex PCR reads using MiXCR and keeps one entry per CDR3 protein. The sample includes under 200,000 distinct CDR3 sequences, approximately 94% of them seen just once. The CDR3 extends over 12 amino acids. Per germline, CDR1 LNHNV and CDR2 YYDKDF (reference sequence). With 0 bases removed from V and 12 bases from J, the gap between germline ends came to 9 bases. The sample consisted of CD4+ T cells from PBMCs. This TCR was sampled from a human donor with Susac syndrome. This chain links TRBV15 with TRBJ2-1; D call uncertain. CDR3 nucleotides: TGTGCCACCAGCAGAGATGGGCAGACGCAGTTCTTC. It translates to CATSRDGQTQFF.